This T cell receptor (beta chain) was captured by sequencing in a study of tumour-infiltrating T cells in Burkitt lymphoma. The CDR3 extends over 14 amino acids. Per the germline V gene, CDR1 is WSHSY and CDR2 is SAAADI. The V gene lost 3 bases and the J gene lost 5 bases, with 8 bases spanning the gap. The protocol was immunoSEQ multiplex PCR, while the TCRdb copy is restricted to in-frame clones and leaves out a portion. The data hold more than 8,500 clones, with less than 65% observed a single time. This clone was detected a few times. Sequenced input: tumor tissue. The clonotype originates from a human donor with diffuse large B-cell lymphoma. V is TRBV10-2 and J is TRBJ1-6; D unclear. CDR3 protein: CASSEGRNNSPLHF. The CDR3, as DNA: TGCGCCAGCAGTGAAGGAAGGAATAATTCACCCCTCCACTTT.